The following is a TCR beta chain sequence with its context. The data were taken from a study of blood T cell repertoires in COVID-19. Participants had their cohort set by participant-reported clinical history. Original processing notes: Amplified reference gene primers provided the basis for estimating nucleated cell counts. The data were produced by immunoSEQ multiplex PCR, yet TCRdb's version contains in-frame clones alone and is incomplete. That table furnishes V, J and clone size, whereas the DNA furnished D and trimming. The repertoire includes a few hundred thousand clones, roughly 85% of them detected once, and roughly 2% sits in the top ten. The source material was PBMCs or T cells enriched from blood (not recorded which). This clonotype originated in a young man who had recovered from COVID-19.

The DNA of the CDR3 is TGTGCCAGCAGCCGATGGGGAGGGATCTACGAGCAGTACTTC. This translates into CASSRWGGIYEQYF. The V call is TRBV13, the J call TRBJ2-7; 7 positions agree with TRBD2. The junction had 7 bases not matched to a gene; V was cut back by 5 bases and J by 3 bases. Germline V gene data show CDR1 as PRHDT and CDR2 as FYEKMQ (reference sequence). The CDR3 sequence is 14 residues long.